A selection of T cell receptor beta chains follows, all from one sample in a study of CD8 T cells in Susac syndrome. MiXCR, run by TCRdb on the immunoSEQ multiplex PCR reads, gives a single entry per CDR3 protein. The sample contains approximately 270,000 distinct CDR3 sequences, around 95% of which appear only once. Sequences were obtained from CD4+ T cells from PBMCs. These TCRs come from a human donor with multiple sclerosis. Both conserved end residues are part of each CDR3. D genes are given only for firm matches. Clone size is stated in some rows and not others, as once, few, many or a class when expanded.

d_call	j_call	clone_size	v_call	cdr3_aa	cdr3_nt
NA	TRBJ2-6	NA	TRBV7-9	CASIISGSGANVLTF	TGTGCCAGCATCATATCAGGGTCTGGGGCCAACGTCCTGACTTTC
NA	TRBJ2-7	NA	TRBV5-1	CASSPEPGRTYEQYF	TGCGCCAGCAGCCCGGAACCGGGACGGACCTACGAGCAGTACTTC
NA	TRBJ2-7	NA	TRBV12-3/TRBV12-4	CATSVLDVQYF	TGTGCCACCAGTGTCTTAGACGTGCAGTACTTC
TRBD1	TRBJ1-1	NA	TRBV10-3	CATGQGARRTEAFF	TGTGCCACCGGACAGGGGGCGCGGCGCACTGAAGCTTTCTTT
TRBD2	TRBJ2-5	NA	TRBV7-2	CASSFLAEETQYF	TGTGCCAGCAGCTTCCTAGCGGAAGAGACCCAGTACTTC
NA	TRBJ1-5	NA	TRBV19	CASSIDHSRAQPQHF	TGTGCCAGTAGTATAGATCATTCCAGGGCCCAGCCCCAGCATTTT
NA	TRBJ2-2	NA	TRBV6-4	CASKITGWNTGELFF	TGTGCCAGCAAAATAACAGGGTGGAACACCGGGGAGCTGTTTTTT
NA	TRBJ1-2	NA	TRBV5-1	CASSLGDGYGYTF	TGCGCCAGCAGCTTGGGGGACGGCTATGGCTACACCTTC
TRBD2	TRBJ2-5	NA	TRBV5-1	CASSRAGGPEETQYF	TGCGCCAGCAGCCGAGCGGGAGGGCCAGAAGAGACCCAGTACTTC
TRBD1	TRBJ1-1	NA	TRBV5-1	CASSLGTGYTEVFF	TGCGCCAGCAGCTTGGGGACAGGGTACACTGAAGTTTTCTTT
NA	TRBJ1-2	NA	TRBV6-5	CASSFHPGPPYGYTF	TGTGCCAGCAGTTTCCACCCGGGGCCTCCTTATGGCTACACCTTC
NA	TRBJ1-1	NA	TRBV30	CAWSVGRRKPEAFF	TGTGCCTGGAGTGTTGGCAGGCGTAAGCCTGAAGCTTTCTTT
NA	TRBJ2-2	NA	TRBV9	CASSVASEVGELFF	TGTGCCAGCAGCGTAGCGAGTGAGGTCGGGGAGCTGTTTTTT
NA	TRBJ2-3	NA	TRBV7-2	CASSPGQTNTDTQYF	TGTGCCAGCAGCCCTGGACAGACTAACACAGATACGCAGTATTTT
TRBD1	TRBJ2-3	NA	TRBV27	CASSPRGQGLTDTQYF	TGTGCCAGCAGTCCCCGAGGACAGGGGTTGACAGATACGCAGTATTTT
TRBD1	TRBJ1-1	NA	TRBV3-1	CASSSRTGWSTEAFF	TGTGCCAGCAGCTCAAGGACAGGGTGGAGCACTGAAGCTTTCTTT
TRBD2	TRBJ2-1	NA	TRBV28	CATGGSSYNEQFF	TGTGCCACCGGGGGGAGCTCCTACAATGAGCAGTTCTTC
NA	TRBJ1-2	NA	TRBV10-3	CAIREAGTIYGYTF	TGTGCCATCAGGGAGGCAGGTACTATCTATGGCTACACCTTC
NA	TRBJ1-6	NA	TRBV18	CASSPREVPNSPLHF	TGTGCCAGCTCACCCCGGGAAGTTCCGAATTCACCCCTCCACTTT
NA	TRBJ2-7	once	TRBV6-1	CASSESAYEQYF	TGTGCCAGCAGTGAAAGCGCGTACGAGCAGTACTTC
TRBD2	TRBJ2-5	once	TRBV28	CASSSPGLAGGGETQYF	TGTGCCAGCAGTTCTCCGGGACTAGCGGGGGGCGGAGAGACCCAGTACTTC
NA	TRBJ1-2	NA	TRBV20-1	CSASSGETRGYTF	TGCAGTGCTAGTTCAGGGGAGACACGCGGCTACACCTTC
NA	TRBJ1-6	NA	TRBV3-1	CASSPAGRDSPLHF	TGTGCCAGCAGCCCCGCAGGGCGGGATTCACCCCTCCACTTT
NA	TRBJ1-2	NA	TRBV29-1	CSVGAGWGYTF	TGCAGCGTTGGGGCTGGTTGGGGCTACACCTTC
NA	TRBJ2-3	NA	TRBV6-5	CATIRADTQYF	TGTGCCACCATCCGGGCAGATACGCAGTATTTT
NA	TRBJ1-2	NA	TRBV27	CASSPTYTGTGYTF	TGTGCCAGCAGTCCCACCTACACAGGGACTGGCTACACCTTC
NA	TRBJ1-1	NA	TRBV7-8	CASSLGTSSTEAFF	TGTGCCAGCAGCCTGGGGACATCGAGCACTGAAGCTTTCTTT
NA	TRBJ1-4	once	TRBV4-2	CASSQEWQNNEKLFF	TGTGCCAGCAGCCAAGAGTGGCAGAATAATGAAAAACTGTTTTTT
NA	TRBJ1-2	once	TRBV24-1	CATRRGANYGYTF	TGTGCCACTCGGAGGGGGGCTAACTATGGCTACACCTTC
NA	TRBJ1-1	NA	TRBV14	CASSPSHRGNTEAFF	TGTGCCAGCAGCCCCAGCCATAGGGGGAACACTGAAGCTTTCTTT
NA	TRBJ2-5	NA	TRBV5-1	CASRYTQETQYF	TGCGCCAGCAGGTATACCCAAGAGACCCAGTACTTC
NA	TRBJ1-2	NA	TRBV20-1	CSASKGVGTNYGYTF	TGCAGTGCTAGCAAGGGGGTAGGGACTAACTATGGCTACACCTTC
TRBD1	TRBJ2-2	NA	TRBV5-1	CASTMTGSGELFF	TGCGCCAGCACCATGACAGGGTCCGGGGAGCTGTTTTTT
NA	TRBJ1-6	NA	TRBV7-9	CASSLVPRDSPLHF	TGTGCCAGCAGCTTAGTCCCCCGAGATTCACCCCTCCACTTT
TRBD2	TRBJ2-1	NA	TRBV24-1	CATEHDNSGSGFGNEQFF	TGTGCCACGGAACACGACAATAGCGGGAGCGGTTTCGGCAATGAGCAGTTCTTC
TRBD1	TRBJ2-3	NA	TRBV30	CAWSVLDRGQSGYF	TGTGCCTGGAGTGTACTGGACAGGGGGCAGTCGGGGTATTTT
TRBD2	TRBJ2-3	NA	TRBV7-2	CASSLGEGRIWDTQYF	TGTGCCAGCAGCTTAGGGGAGGGAAGGATATGGGATACGCAGTATTTT
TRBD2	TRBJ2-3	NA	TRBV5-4	CASSFPSAGGLVGTDTQYF	TGTGCCAGCAGCTTCCCCTCAGCGGGAGGGCTCGTTGGCACAGATACGCAGTATTTT
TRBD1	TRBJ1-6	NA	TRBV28	CASSPGTGPSPLHF	TGTGCCAGCAGCCCCGGGACAGGGCCCTCACCCCTCCACTTT
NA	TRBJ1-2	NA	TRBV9	CASSVDVGREGYTF	TGTGCCAGCAGCGTAGATGTGGGTAGGGAAGGCTACACCTTC
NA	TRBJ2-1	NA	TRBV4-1	CASSQRRLSYNEQFF	TGCGCCAGCAGCCAGAGGCGGCTTTCCTACAATGAGCAGTTCTTC
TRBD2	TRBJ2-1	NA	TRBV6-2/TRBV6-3	CASSTLLAVAYNEQFF	TGTGCCAGCAGTACCTTACTAGCGGTCGCCTACAATGAGCAGTTCTTC
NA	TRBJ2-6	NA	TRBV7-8	CASSLGGALGANVLTF	TGTGCCAGCAGCTTAGGGGGGGCGCTCGGGGCCAACGTCCTGACTTTC
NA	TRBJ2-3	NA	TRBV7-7	CASRASPTDTQYF	TGTGCTAGCAGGGCCTCGCCCACAGATACGCAGTATTTT